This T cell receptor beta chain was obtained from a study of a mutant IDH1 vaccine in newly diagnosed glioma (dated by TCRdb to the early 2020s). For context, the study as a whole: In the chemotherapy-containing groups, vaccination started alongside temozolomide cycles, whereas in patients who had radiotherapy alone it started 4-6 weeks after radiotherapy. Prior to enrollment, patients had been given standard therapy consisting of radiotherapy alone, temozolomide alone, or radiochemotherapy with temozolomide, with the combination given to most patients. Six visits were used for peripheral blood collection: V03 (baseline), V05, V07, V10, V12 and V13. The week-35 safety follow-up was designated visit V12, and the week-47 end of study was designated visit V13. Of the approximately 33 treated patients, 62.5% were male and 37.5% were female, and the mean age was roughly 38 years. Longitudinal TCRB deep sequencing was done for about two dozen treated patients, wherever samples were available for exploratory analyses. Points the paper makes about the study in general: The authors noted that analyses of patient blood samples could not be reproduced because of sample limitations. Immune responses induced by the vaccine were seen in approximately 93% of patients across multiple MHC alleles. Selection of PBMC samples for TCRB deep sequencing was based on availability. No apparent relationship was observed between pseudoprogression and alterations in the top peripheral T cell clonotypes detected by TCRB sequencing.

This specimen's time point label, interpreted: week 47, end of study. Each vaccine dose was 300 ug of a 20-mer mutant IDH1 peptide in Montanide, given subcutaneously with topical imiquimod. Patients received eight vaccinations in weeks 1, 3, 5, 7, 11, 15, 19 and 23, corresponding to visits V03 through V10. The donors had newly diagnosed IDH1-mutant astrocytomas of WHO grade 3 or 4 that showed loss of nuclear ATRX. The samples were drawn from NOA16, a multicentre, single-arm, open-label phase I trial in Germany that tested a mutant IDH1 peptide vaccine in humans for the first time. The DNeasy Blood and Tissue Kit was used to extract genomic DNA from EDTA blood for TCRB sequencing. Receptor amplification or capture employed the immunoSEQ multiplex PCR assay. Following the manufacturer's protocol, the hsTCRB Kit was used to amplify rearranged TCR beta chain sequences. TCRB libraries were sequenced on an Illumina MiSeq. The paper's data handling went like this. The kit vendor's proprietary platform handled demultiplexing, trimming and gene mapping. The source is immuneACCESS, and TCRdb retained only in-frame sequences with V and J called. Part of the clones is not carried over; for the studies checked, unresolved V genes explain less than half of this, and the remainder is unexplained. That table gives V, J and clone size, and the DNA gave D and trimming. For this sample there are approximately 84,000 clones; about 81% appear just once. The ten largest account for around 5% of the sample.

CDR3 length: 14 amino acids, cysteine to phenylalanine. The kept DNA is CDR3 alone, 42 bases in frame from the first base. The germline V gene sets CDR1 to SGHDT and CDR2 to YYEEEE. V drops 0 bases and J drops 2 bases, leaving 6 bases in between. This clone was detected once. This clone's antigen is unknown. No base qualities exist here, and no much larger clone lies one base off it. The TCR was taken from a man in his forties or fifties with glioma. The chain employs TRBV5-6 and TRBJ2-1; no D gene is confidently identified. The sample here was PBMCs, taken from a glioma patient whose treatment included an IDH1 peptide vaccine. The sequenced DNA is TGTGCCAGCAGCTTGGATGGCACCTACAATGAGCAGTTCTTC. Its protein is CASSLDGTYNEQFF.